This T cell receptor (beta chain) came from a study of cytomegalovirus exposure and HLA in healthy donors. V was cut by 7 bases and J by 5 bases, with 24 bases left in between. This CDR3 has 17 residues. Germline V gives CDR1 LNHDA, CDR2 SQIVND (reference sequence). The PCR made use of 60 Vbeta and 13 Jbeta primers. Sequencing used immunoSEQ multiplex PCR; TCRdb keeps in-frame clones, though not all of them. In total, the table holds approximately 100,000 clones. Regarding donors, all were healthy bone marrow donors. Study conclusions and caveats: CMV serostatus was the sole immune exposure data available. In an earlier analysis, productive rearrangement rates for most beta V segments clustered near 87% or 30%. Indistinguishability led to the exclusion of some V segments, TRBV6-2 and TRBV6-3 included.

Worth noting for this clone: Its antigen is still unknown.

This sequence was found in a man in his forties or fifties in good health and CMV-seronegative. Sequencing was carried out using PBMCs. This chain uses TRBV19 with TRBJ1-5; a possible D gene is TRBD1 (5 bases). CDR3 region: CASTTYSTAFLDQPQHF. The CDR3 DNA reads as TGTGCCAGTACAACATACTCGACAGCGTTTTTGGATCAGCCCCAGCATTTT. Looking up the rest from reference TRBV19 and TRBJ1-5 gives the full variable domain: DGGITQSPKYLFRKEGQNVTLSCEQNLNHDAMYWYRQDPGQGLRLIYYSQIVNDFQKGDIAEGYSVSREKKESFPLTVTSAQKNPTAFYLCASTTYSTAFLDQPQHFGDGTRLSIL.